This TCR beta chain is from a study of T cell changes during pregnancy in multiple sclerosis. Repertoires were generated with immunoSEQ multiplex PCR, while TCRdb's copy carries only in-frame clones and drops some. The sample records some 30,000 clones, roughly 87% being singletons. Per germline, CDR1 SGHTA and CDR2 FQGNSA. With 6 bases clipped from V and 2 bases from J, the junction kept 5 bases outside the gene matches. The CDR3 has 15 residues. This TCR was recovered from a female donor with multiple sclerosis, enrolled in a pregnancy study. The V and J genes are TRBV7-2 and TRBJ2-1; 9 positions match TRBD2. Source: CD8+ T cells from peripheral blood mononuclear cells, taken in the second trimester of pregnancy. CDR3: CASSYSGSTYNEQFF. The CDR3 nucleotides are TGTGCCAGCAGTTATAGCGGGAGCACCTACAATGAGCAGTTCTTC.